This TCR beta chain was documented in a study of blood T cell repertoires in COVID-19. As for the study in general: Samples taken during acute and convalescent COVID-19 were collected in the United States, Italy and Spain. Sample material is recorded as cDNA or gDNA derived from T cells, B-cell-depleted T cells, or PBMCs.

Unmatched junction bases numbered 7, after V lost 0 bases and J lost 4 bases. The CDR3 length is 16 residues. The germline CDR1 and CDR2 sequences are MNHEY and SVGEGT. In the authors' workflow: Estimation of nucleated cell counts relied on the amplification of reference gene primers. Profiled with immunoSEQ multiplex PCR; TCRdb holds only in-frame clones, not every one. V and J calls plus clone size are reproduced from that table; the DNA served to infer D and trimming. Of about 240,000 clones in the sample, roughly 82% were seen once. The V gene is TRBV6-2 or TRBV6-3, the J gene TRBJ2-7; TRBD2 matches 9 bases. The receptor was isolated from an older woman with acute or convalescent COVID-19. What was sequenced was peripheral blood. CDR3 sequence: CASSYSQRGAIYEQYF. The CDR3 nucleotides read TGTGCCAGCAGTTACTCCCAGCGGGGGGCCATTTACGAGCAGTACTTC.